Shown below are 24 T cell receptor beta chains from a single sample sequenced in a study of blood T cells in healthy people across ages. A second PCR, run for about 7 to 11 cycles, used a sample-barcoded 5' primer plus a J-beta primer mix. One entry per CDR3 protein results from TCRdb running MiXCR on the 5' RACE reads. Of around 900,000 distinct CDR3 sequences in the sample, just over 50% are singletons; the top ten hold about a fifth. The material sequenced was blood. Receptors were obtained from a woman aged 55-69 years in good health.

The chain uses TRBV18 and TRBJ2-7; 8 bases agree with TRBD2. CDR1 KGHSH and CDR2 LQKENI come from the germline V gene. The CDR3 is 18 amino acids. Losses at the gene ends were 1 base for V and 5 bases for J; bases not matched to a gene: 16. CDR3 coding DNA: TGTGCCAGCTCACCACGAGTCGCGGAGCGGGAGACAGTCAACGAGCAGTACTTC. Protein sequence: CASSPRVAERETVNEQYF.

The CDR3 nucleotides are TGTGCCAGCAGCTTCCATAACGAAGGGACCCAGTACTTC. Translating gives CASSFHNEGTQYF. The chain has TRBV5-4 and TRBJ2-5, with D uncertain. Looked up from germline, CDR1 is SGHNT and CDR2 is YYREEE (reference sequence). CDR3 size: 13 residues. V was shortened by 2 bases and J by 7 bases, with 12 bases between the two germline ends.

This chain links TRBV27 with TRBJ2-1; the match to TRBD2 covers 7 bases. The germline gives CDR1 MNHEY, CDR2 SMNVEV (reference sequence). The CDR3 totals 16 residues. J gave up 2 bases and V 2 bases, and 6 bases lay outside the gene matches. CDR3 sequence (DNA): TGTGCCAGCAGTTTACTCGGTGGGAGGGCCTACAATGAGCAGTTCTTC. This codes for CASSLLGGRAYNEQFF.

This clonotype was counted only a few times. The V gene is TRBV7-3, the J gene TRBJ1-6; maybe TRBD1 (5 bases). V was pared by 6 bases and J by 7 bases, with 13 bases between. Germline CDR1 is SGHTA and CDR2 is FQGTGA. The CDR3 runs 14 residues. CDR3 nucleotides: TGTGCCAGCAGTCCCGGGACCTCAAATTCACCCCTCCACTTT. The encoded protein is CASSPGTSNSPLHF.

This chain joins TRBV3-1 and TRBJ2-3; a possible D gene is TRBD2 (5 bases). The CDR3 is made up of 16 amino acids. Trimming stripped 3 bases from V and 2 bases from J, with 15 bases between. CDR1 LGHDT and CDR2 YNNKEL come from the germline V gene (reference sequence). DNA of the CDR3: TGTGCCAGCAGCCATGGAGCGGCCGACCCCACAGATACGCAGTATTTT. It codes for CASSHGAADPTDTQYF.

The rearrangement joins TRBV4-1 to TRBJ2-3, with TRBD2 matching over 10 bases. Germline CDR1 and CDR2: MGHRA and YSYEKL. CDR3 size: 18 residues. V gave up 3 bases and J gave up 0 bases; unmatched junction bases: 9. The CDR3 DNA follows: TGCGCCAGCAGCCATGGACGGTTAGCGGGAGGAAGCACAGATACGCAGTATTTT. It specifies CASSHGRLAGGSTDTQYF.

This sequence joins TRBV6-5 and TRBJ2-3; 10 nucleotides line up with TRBD1. V gave up 2 bases and J gave up 4 bases; unmatched junction bases: 3. CDR1 and CDR2 (germline): MNHEY, SVGAGI. This CDR3 contains 15 residues. The CDR3 sequence: CASSYDRGRSDTQYF. Written as DNA, the CDR3 is TGTGCCAGCAGTTACGACAGGGGGCGTTCAGATACGCAGTATTTT.

V and J are TRBV6-1 and TRBJ2-4, with D perhaps matching TRBD2 (5 bases). The J call could be wrong; TRBJ2-7 is a better fit for the DNA end. CDR3 length: 13 residues. Germline V gene data show CDR1 as MNHNS and CDR2 as SASEGT. CDR3 nucleotides: TGTGCCAGCAGGCGGTCTGGACTGAACGAGCAGTACTTC. This sequence encodes CASRRSGLNEQYF.

Here the CDR3 DNA reads TGTGCCACCAGCAGAGCGAATTTTTTGGGGACAGGGGCCAGGGAGACCCAGTACTTC. Protein product: CATSRANFLGTGARETQYF. The genes are TRBV15 and TRBJ2-5; 10 positions agree with TRBD1. This CDR3 is built from 19 residues. V was pared by 1 base and J by 5 bases, with 16 bases of the junction left unmatched. Per the germline V gene, CDR1 is LNHNV and CDR2 is YYDKDF (reference sequence).

The genes are TRBV20-1 and TRBJ1-5, with D hard to call. Germline CDR1 DFQATT, CDR2 SNEGSKA (reference sequence). V was cut by 6 bases and J by 0 bases, with 18 bases left in between. This CDR3 is built from 16 residues. In nucleotides, the CDR3 is TGCAGTGCACCCTTCGGGTGGGAATATAGCAATCAGCCCCAGCATTTT. Protein: CSAPFGWEYSNQPQHF.

V gene TRBV4-1 combines with J gene TRBJ2-5, with D perhaps TRBD1 (5 bases). V gave up 4 bases and J gave up 7 bases, with 19 bases separating them. In germline, CDR1 is MGHRA, CDR2 YSYEKL. The CDR3 has 15 residues. The CDR3 protein is CASSPQTAHEGTQYF. CDR3 nucleotide sequence: TGCGCCAGCAGCCCTCAGACAGCGCACGAAGGGACCCAGTACTTC.

The J gene is TRBJ2-7, the V gene TRBV20-1; 8 nucleotides match TRBD2. The CDR3 sequence is 12 residues long. From germline, CDR1 is DFQATT and CDR2 SNEGSKA (reference sequence). Trimming cost V 3 bases and J 4 bases; bases outside gene matches: 2. The CDR3 bases are TGCAGTGCTAGCGGGAGGGAGTACGAGCAGTACTTC. It encodes CSASGREYEQYF.

V gene TRBV20-1 combines with J gene TRBJ1-5; a possible D gene is TRBD1 (5 bases). Germline lookup yields CDR1 DFQATT and CDR2 SNEGSKA (reference sequence). The V gene lost 4 bases and the J gene lost 2 bases, with 15 bases spanning the gap. The length of the CDR3 is 15 residues. The CDR3 DNA reads TGCAGTGCTAACGTAGAGGGGAAAGGCAATCAGCCCCAGCATTTT. Its protein is CSANVEGKGNQPQHF.

The rearrangement links TRBV7-9 to TRBJ1-2, with no clear D. The CDR3 is 13 amino acids. Germline values: CDR1 SEHNR, CDR2 FQNEAQ (reference sequence). Trimming cost V 5 bases and J 8 bases, with 15 bases left between them. The CDR3 coding sequence is TGTGCCAGCAGCCCGCCGGCGGGGTGGGGCTACACCTTC. Protein: CASSPPAGWGYTF.

This chain connects TRBV4-1 to TRBJ2-1, with 9 bases identical to TRBD1. CDR3 length: 14 amino acids. CDR1 is MGHRA, CDR2 YSYEKL, per germline. The trim removed 9 bases at V and 5 bases at J, leaving 8 bases unmatched. CDR3 residues: CASRNRGLNNEQFF. DNA of the CDR3: TGCGCCAGTCGGAACAGGGGGCTCAACAATGAGCAGTTCTTC.

The J gene is TRBJ2-1, the V gene TRBV3-1, with 7 bases fitting TRBD1. The J call is in doubt because the DNA end fits TRBJ2-7 better. Germline V gives CDR1 LGHDT, CDR2 YNNKEL (reference sequence). The CDR3 is made up of 13 amino acids. In DNA form, the CDR3 reads TGTGCCAGTTGGGGGACAGATTACAATGAGCAGTACTTC. It codes for CASWGTDYNEQYF.

The genes are TRBV6-1 and TRBJ2-5, with 15 bases lining up with TRBD2. The J call is doubtful: the DNA matches TRBJ2-4 better. Germline CDR1 reads MNHNS; CDR2 reads SASEGT. The CDR3 totals 16 residues. In nucleotides, the CDR3 is TGTGCCAGCAGGGGACTAGCGGGAGGAGCCAAAAACATTCAGTACTTC. It is translated as CASRGLAGGAKNIQYF.

This clonotype was observed once. This chain uses TRBV9 with TRBJ1-6; D unresolved. This CDR3 is 15 amino acids long. Trimming stripped 4 bases from V and 5 bases from J, with 13 bases between. Germline loops: CDR1 SGDLS, CDR2 YYNGEE. The CDR3 DNA follows: TGTGCCAGCAGCCGAAACCCGGGCCATAATTCACCCCTCCACTTT. Translation gives CASSRNPGHNSPLHF.

The chain combines TRBV14 with TRBJ2-1; perhaps TRBD2 as D (5 bases). The CDR3 is made up of 15 amino acids. Trimming pared 4 bases from V and 4 bases from J, leaving 14 bases between. CDR1 is SGHDN and CDR2 is FVKESK in the germline V gene. The CDR3 is CASSPLLGGYNEQFF. CDR3 in DNA: TGTGCCAGCAGCCCCCTTCTGGGCGGGTACAATGAGCAGTTCTTC. Based on the CDR3 plus reference TRBV14 and TRBJ2-1, the full variable domain is EAGVTQFPSHSVIEKGQTVTLRCDPISGHDNLYWYRRVMGKEIKFLLHFVKESKQDESGMPNNRFLAERTGGTYSTLKVQPAELEDSGVYFCASSPLLGGYNEQFFGPGTRLTVL.

A few counts support this clonotype. The chain employs TRBV12-3 or TRBV12-4 and TRBJ1-2; 10 bases are a match to TRBD1. The CDR3 totals 12 residues. Germline trimming cut 5 bases from V and 10 bases from J; bases unmatched to any gene: 4. The CDR3 spells CASSMGTGDYTF. In DNA, the CDR3 is TGTGCCAGCAGTATGGGGACAGGGGACTACACCTTC.

V gene TRBV4-2 combines with J gene TRBJ2-5, with a possible D match to TRBD2 (6 bases). V lost 3 bases, J lost 7 bases, and 15 bases lay in between. Germline V gene sequence: CDR1 LGHNA, CDR2 YNFKEQ. The length of the CDR3 is 14 residues. The CDR3: CASSQGGNDGTQYF. DNA of the CDR3: TGTGCCAGCAGCCAGGGGGGAAACGACGGGACCCAGTACTTC.

V and J are TRBV4-1 and TRBJ2-3; no clear D. The CDR3 totals 17 residues. Trimming cost V 0 bases and J 2 bases, with 15 bases left between them. CDR1 MGHRA and CDR2 YSYEKL come from the germline V gene. CDR3 DNA sequence: TGCGCCAGCAGCCAAGATCAAGTCACAGATCCCACAGATACGCAGTATTTT. It codes for CASSQDQVTDPTDTQYF.

This clonotype was counted between two and nine times. This rearrangement joins TRBV27 to TRBJ1-4; perhaps TRBD1 as D (6 bases). The CDR3 consists of 16 residues. The germline CDR1 and CDR2 sequences are MNHEY and SMNVEV (reference sequence). The germline V and J ends were trimmed by 2 bases and 0 bases, with 10 bases remaining between them. The chain's CDR3 is CASSLTTGSTNEKLFF. CDR3 nucleotide sequence: TGTGCCAGCAGTTTAACCACAGGGTCAACTAATGAAAAACTGTTTTTT.

The chain combines TRBV7-8 with TRBJ1-4; D perhaps matches TRBD1 (5 bases). Germline V lookup: CDR1 SGHVS, CDR2 FQNEAQ. The CDR3 extends over 19 amino acids. Between the trimmed V and J ends, which lost 5 bases and 5 bases, there was a span of 27 bases. The CDR3 is CASSTRSILTGTTNEKLFF. The CDR3 bases are TGTGCCAGCAGCACCCGATCAATTTTAACCGGGACCACAAATGAAAAACTGTTTTTT.